These T cell receptor beta chains were read from a single sample in a study of CD8 T cells in ankylosing spondylitis. A single record per CDR3 protein comes from TCRdb applying MiXCR to the 5' RACE reads. The sample records approximately 200,000 distinct CDR3 sequences, around 13% being singletons. The sample comprised blood, either unsorted or a sorted T cell fraction (not recorded which). The receptors derive from a male donor with ankylosing spondylitis or in good health (not recorded which). Both conserved end residues are trimmed from each CDR3.

TRBJ2-4,TRBV5-6,ASSLYKNIQY
TRBJ2-5,TRBV12-3/TRBV12-4,ASSLVRDRGKEMETQY
TRBJ1-1,TRBV5-6,ASSFRGGNTEAF
TRBJ2-1,TRBV20-1,SARQGTGSPYNEQF
TRBJ2-5,TRBV14,ASSQEAPTTSGRRETQY
TRBJ2-1,TRBV27,ASRRSYNEQF
TRBJ1-2,TRBV5-1,ASSLVGAGTYGYT
TRBJ2-5,TRBV5-1,ASSLTGVSETQY
TRBJ2-1,TRBV3-1,ASRQAGGDEQF
TRBJ2-2,TRBV18,AATDVRGISTGELF
TRBJ1-4,TRBV11-2,ASSLGVRTGNKLF
TRBJ2-1,TRBV4-1,ASSRTSGSIVEQF
TRBJ2-2,TRBV7-7,ASSLEFGLAANTGELF
TRBJ2-3,TRBV29-1,SGQGQEDTQY
TRBJ2-1,TRBV11-2,ASSLDPPRSSYNEQF
TRBJ2-7,TRBV10-2,ATLDISSEQY
TRBJ1-6,TRBV12-3/TRBV12-4,ASSPGTGWNSPLH
TRBJ1-2,TRBV2,ASSEGDSYGYT
TRBJ2-1,TRBV5-6,ASSLASSGTSQF
TRBJ2-7,TRBV2,ASSEKVVSNYEQY
TRBJ2-7,TRBV27,ASSSILTPNYEQY
TRBJ2-7,TRBV25-1,ASSDRDRGNEQY
TRBJ1-6,TRBV5-1,ASSSSRIDNSPLR
TRBJ2-5,TRBV5-6,ASSLAAGQETQY
TRBJ2-2,TRBV5-1,ASSFPDGGALDTGELF
TRBJ1-2,TRBV15,ATSRASTSYGYT
TRBJ1-1,TRBV7-9,ASQSPGPMNTEAF
TRBJ2-5,TRBV6-1,AHSVGGETQY
TRBJ1-4,TRBV29-1,SVLDGTNEKLF
TRBJ2-4,TRBV4-1,ASSLRPTGGVRNIQY
TRBJ2-5,TRBV5-1,ASSFVGGPYQETQY
TRBJ2-7,TRBV6-5,ASSYSYGADSSYEQY
TRBJ1-1,TRBV20-1,SATTGENTEAF
TRBJ2-3,TRBV7-9,ASSLTSKDTQY
TRBJ1-1,TRBV12-3/TRBV12-4,ASRPLGQHTEAF
TRBJ2-7,TRBV6-1,ASSLDGPLYEQY
TRBJ2-2,TRBV30,AWSLPPDRDTGELF
TRBJ2-1,TRBV24-1,ATSDLQHTEQF
TRBJ2-1,TRBV5-1,ASSRYGTLNEF
TRBJ2-1,TRBV18,ASSPATSGSTNEQF
TRBJ2-7,TRBV5-1,ASSLNSAYEQY
TRBJ2-1,TRBV12-3/TRBV12-4,ASRTGGPYNEQF
TRBJ2-1,TRBV4-1,ASSQVGFNEQF
TRBJ1-1,TRBV10-3,AISSRGNTEAF
TRBJ2-2,TRBV5-1,ASSLGAGGELF
TRBJ1-5,TRBV5-5,ASSPGTLYSNQPQH
TRBJ2-3,TRBV30,AWAGLAGVIDTQY
TRBJ2-3,TRBV3-1,ASSQEATSNTDTQY
TRBJ2-2,TRBV6-5,ASSYSSDVQNANTGELF